This record covers a single T cell receptor beta chain. Antigen: not known. The cDNA had a unique molecular identifier and a template-switch universal primer site. TCRdb reprocessed the 5' RACE reads via MiXCR and lists one record per CDR3 protein. Of fewer than 350,000 distinct CDR3 sequences in the sample, roughly 8.6% were seen once. The germline V gene encodes CDR1 DFQATT and CDR2 SNEGSKA (reference sequence). The ends were cut back, 0 bases at V and 6 bases at J, with 17 bases in the middle. This CDR3 spans 15 amino acids. The record originates from a study of identical twins. Notes on the study in general: Out-of-frame alpha sequences shared by twins were enriched for low generation probability. Model-predicted out-of-frame TCR alpha sharing fell below observed values in monozygotic twins.

This sample also appeared in a second study, on yellow fever vaccine responses in identical twins.

The chain couples TRBV20-1 to TRBJ2-5, with a weak D call TRBD1 (5 bases). The sequence was collected from a woman under 30 in good health. The sequenced sample consisted of memory (CD45RO+) T cells sorted from blood. The CDR3 loop reads CSARDPGRAEKTQYF. As DNA, the CDR3 is TGCAGTGCTAGAGATCCGGGCAGGGCCGAGAAGACCCAGTACTTC.